The TCR beta chain described here comes from a study of T-cell reconstitution after alpha-beta-depleted transplantation in children. TCRbeta library construction was performed incorporating unique molecular identifiers. TCRdb re-derived calls from the PCR reads in MiXCR, one entry per CDR3 protein. The sample has about 98,000 distinct CDR3 sequences, approximately 8% seen once. By proportion, this clonotype is medium-sized. The V gene's germline CDR1 is LGHNT and CDR2 FRNRAP. The CDR3 contains 17 residues. V dropped 5 bases and J dropped 8; count of bases not matched to a gene: 17. The clonotype originates from a boy between 2 and 15 years old with acute lymphoblastic leukemia, due to receive a stem cell transplant. The sequenced sample was PBMCs, obtained before TCRalphabeta/CD19-depleted stem cell transplant. The rearrangement links TRBV12-5 to TRBJ1-2; 10 bases match TRBD1. For the CDR3, the DNA is TGTGCTAGTGGTCCCTCCCTGGAGACAGGGGGCGTATGGGGCTACACCTTC. Translated, it gives CASGPSLETGGVWGYTF.